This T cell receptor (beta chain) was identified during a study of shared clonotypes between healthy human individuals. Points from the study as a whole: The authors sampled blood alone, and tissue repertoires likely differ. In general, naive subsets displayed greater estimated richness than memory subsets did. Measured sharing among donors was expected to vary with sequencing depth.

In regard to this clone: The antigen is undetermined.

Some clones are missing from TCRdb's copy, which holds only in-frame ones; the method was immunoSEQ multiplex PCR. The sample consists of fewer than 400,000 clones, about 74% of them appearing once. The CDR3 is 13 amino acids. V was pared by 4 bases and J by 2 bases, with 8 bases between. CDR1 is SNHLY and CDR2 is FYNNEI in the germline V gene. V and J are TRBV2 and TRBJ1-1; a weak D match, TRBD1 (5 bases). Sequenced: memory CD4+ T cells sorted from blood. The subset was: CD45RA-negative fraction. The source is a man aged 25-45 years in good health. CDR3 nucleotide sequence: TGTGCCAGCAGTGGACAGATTAACACTGAAGCTTTCTTT. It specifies CASSGQINTEAFF.